This entry concerns a single T cell receptor (beta chain). This record comes from a study of blood T cell repertoires in COVID-19. Study-wide context: PBMCs, B-cell-depleted T cells, or T cells were the source of the cDNA or gDNA that made up the material.

As handled by the study authors: Amplification from reference gene primers served as the basis for estimated nucleated cell counts. Produced via immunoSEQ multiplex PCR; TCRdb's table is partial and in-frame only. V, J and clone size were drawn from that table, and D and trimming were deduced from the DNA. The sample shows about 170,000 clones, under 90% of them seen only once. The sequence was collected from an elderly woman with active or convalescent COVID-19. Sequencing input: peripheral blood.

The CDR3: CASSTIGTGRNEQFF. The CDR3, as DNA: TGTGCCAGCAGTACAATCGGGACAGGTCGCAATGAGCAGTTCTTC. The V and J genes are TRBV6-5 and TRBJ2-1; 8 bases are shared with TRBD1. With V trimmed by 5 bases and J by 6 bases, 9 bases remained unmatched. The CDR3 is 15 amino acids. Germline values: CDR1 MNHEY, CDR2 SVGAGI.